The clone carrying this TCR beta chain was counted between two and nine times. Its matching antigen is unknown. The source of the sample is a study of T-cell memory formation after mild COVID-19. Study-wide background: Largely donor-specific sequence clusters came from two donors. Study findings and constraints: The appearance of some responding clones in pre-infection memory suggested that cross-reactive memory joined. Mainly in CM and EM were contracting CD4+ clones; CD8+ were in EMRA. Contracting clones, day 15 to 85, had balanced CD4/CD8, and later expanders favored CD4+.

V lost 2 bases to trimming and J lost 4 bases; unmatched junction nucleotides: 7. The CDR3 has 15 residues. Germline CDR1 reads LNHNV; CDR2 reads YYDKDF (reference sequence). TCRdb itself ran the 5' RACE reads through MiXCR, one entry per CDR3 protein. The sample holds a few hundred thousand distinct CDR3 sequences, 20% to 25% seen once. The clonotype originates from an adult woman who had mild COVID-19 (a few samples of this study predate the infection). Cell type and time point are not known. Sequenced input: PBMCs or a T cell subset sorted from them (not recorded which). The chain is built from TRBV15 and TRBJ2-5, with 7 bases lining up with TRBD2. The CDR3 region is CATSRLLGEGETQYF. Here the CDR3 DNA reads TGTGCCACCAGCAGACTCCTGGGGGAGGGAGAGACCCAGTACTTC.